The present entry profiles one TCR beta chain with its context. Its antigen is undetermined. This sample was taken from a study of T cells in women clearing cervical HPV infection. Study-wide context: Controls' single incident HPV16 infection cleared within 12 months without precancer. Controls gave blood once infection was undetectable; cases at lesion identification. General observations from the study: Associations may precede or follow infection; HPV-specific or memory T cells were not isolated. Cases and controls were distinguished at AUC approximately 0.8 by richness and V genes.

The protocol was immunoSEQ multiplex PCR, while the TCRdb copy is restricted to in-frame clones and leaves out a portion. The table gives around 30,000 clones; the top ten clones make up 7.8% of it. The clonotype originates from a woman aged 18 to 75 with a cervical HPV16 infection that either progressed to CIN3+ or cleared (not recorded which). Sequencing was carried out using blood buffy coat.

The CDR3 protein is CSARTRIPTGPFFYGYTF. The part of the CDR3 DNA that was read is TGCAGTGCTAGAACCCGTATACCGACAGGTCCCTTCTTCTATGGC. The V gene is TRBV20-1, the J gene TRBJ1-2; a possible D gene is TRBD1 (6 bases). The read finishes 3 residues shy of the CDR3 end, and the germline J gene is used to complete it. From germline, CDR1 is DFQATT and CDR2 SNEGSKA (reference sequence). The CDR3 extends over 18 amino acids. The V and J ends lost 2 bases and 4 bases respectively, with 26 bases between them.